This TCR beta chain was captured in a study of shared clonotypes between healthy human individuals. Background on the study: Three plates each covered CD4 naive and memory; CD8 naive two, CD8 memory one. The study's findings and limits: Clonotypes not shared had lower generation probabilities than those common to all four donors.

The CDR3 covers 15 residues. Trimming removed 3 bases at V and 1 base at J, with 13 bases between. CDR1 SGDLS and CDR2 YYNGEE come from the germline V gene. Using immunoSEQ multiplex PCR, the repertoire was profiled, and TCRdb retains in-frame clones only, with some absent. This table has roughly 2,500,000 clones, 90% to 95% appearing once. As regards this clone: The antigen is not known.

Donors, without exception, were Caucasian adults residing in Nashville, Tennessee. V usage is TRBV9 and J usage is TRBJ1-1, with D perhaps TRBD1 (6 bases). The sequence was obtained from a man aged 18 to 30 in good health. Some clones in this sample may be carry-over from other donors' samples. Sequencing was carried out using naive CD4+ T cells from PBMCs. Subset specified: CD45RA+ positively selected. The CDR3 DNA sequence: TGTGCCAGCAGCGCGCGGGACAAAGGGAACACTGAAGCTTTCTTT. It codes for CASSARDKGNTEAFF.